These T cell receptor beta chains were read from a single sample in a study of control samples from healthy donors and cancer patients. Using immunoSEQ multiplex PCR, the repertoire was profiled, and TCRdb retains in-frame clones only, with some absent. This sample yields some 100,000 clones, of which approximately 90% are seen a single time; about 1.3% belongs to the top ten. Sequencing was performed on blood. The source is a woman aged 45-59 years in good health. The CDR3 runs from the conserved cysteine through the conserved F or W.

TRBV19	CASSIGPTVYGYTF
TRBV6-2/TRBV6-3	CASSVSLAGGPSYEQYF
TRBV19	CASSNDRNYGYTF
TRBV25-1	CASSGLQGRGTDTQYF
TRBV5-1	CASSSNPGSYYEQYF
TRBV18	CASSPPGMNGANVLTF
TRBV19	CASSTGDWGTEAFF
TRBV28	CASRQGALGYTF
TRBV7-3	CASSLFSGEIGELFF
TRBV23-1	CASSPTRRGAQPQHF
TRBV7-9	CASSLAQRTQNTEAFF
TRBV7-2	CASSRGWGDSNQPQHF
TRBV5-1	CASSLDGKVQETQYF
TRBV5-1	CASSLVSGSNTEAFF
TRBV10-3	CAISETAGTGRYNEQFF
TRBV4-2	CASSPGTEGLNEKLFF
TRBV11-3	CASSKDTREQFF
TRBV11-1	CASRRDSGRSYEQYF
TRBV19	CASSIRAGSEKLFF
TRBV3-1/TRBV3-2	CASSRDVGGNQPQHF
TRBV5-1	CASSLGGENTEAFF
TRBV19	CASSPRTGTSYEQYF
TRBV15	CATSRARDDEQYF
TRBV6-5	CASQGSGNTEAFF
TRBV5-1	CASSLGQQTSGYTF
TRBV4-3	CASSQSGGAIYGYTF
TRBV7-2	CASSLSSGDYNEQFF
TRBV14	CASSPRRGEAFF
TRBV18	CASPVDGDNYGYTF
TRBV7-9	CASSPSGGRGNTIYF
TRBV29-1	CSVVHDSLASGNTIYF
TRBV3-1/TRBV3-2	CASSQEWSYEQYF
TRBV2	CATDKSSYNEQFF
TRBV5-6	CASSLSDSTGHTF
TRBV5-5	CASSLVSGFAF
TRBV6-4	CASSQQATNTGELFF
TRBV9	CASSVGRQGDEQYF
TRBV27	CASRLRGAKNIQYF
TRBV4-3	CASSNSGTALATNEKLFF
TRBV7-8	CASSLARGTEAFF
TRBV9	CARTEGKQGTYNEQFF
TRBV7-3	CASSLRGAGGHEQFF
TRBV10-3	CAMGGGDEQFF
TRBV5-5	CASSFRGSGNTEAFF
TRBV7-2	CASSPLRGGTDTQYF
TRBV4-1	CASSQVGAGANSPLHF